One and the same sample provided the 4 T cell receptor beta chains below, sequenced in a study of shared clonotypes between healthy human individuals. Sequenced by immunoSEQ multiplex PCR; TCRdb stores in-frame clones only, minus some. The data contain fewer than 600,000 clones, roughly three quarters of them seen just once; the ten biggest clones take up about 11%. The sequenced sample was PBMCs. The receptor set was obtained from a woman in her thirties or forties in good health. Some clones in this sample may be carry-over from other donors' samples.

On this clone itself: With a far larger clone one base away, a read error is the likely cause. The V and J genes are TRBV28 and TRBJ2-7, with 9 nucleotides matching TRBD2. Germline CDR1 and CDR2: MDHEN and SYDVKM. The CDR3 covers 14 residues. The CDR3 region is CASGFIAGELEQYF. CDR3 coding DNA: TGTGCCAGCGGTTTTATAGCGGGAGAACTCGAGCAGTACTTC.

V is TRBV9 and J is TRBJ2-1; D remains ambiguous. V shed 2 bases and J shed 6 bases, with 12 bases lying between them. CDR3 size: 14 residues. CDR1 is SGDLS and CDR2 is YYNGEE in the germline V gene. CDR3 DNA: TGTGCCAGCAGCGTCACATCCGGCCTCAATGAGCAGTTCTTC. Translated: CASSVTSGLNEQFF.

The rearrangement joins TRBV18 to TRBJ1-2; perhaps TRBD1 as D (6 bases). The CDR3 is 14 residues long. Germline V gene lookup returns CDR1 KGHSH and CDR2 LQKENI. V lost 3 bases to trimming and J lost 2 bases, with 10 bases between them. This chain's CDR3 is CASSPGQLNYGYTF. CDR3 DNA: TGTGCCAGCTCACCGGGACAACTAAACTATGGCTACACCTTC.

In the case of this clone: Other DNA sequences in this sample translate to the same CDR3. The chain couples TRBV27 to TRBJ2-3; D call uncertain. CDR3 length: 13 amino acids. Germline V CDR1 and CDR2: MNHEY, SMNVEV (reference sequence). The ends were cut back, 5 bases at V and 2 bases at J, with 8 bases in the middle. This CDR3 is CASSLSSTDTQYF. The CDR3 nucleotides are TGTGCCAGCAGTCTCTCTTCCACAGATACGCAGTATTTT.